This entry concerns a single T cell receptor (beta chain). No antigen is known for it. The junction differs from germline at one of its ends, possibly a read error. The table came from immunoSEQ multiplex PCR; TCRdb's copy has only in-frame clones and leaves some out. Of approximately 85,000 clones in the sample, around 93% were seen once. This sample stems from a study of graft-versus-host responses after intestinal transplantation. About the study: Transplants given to recipients were multivisceral, liver-intestinal, or isolated intestinal. Anti-thymocyte globulin served as induction for all recipients, who then took tacrolimus and steroids for 2 to 4 years.

CDR1 and CDR2 from the germline V gene are SEHNR and FQNEAQ (reference sequence). There are 12 residues in the CDR3. Study observations and caveats: GvH clones occurred in recipient marrow; some first appeared in ileum or blood.

The sequence was obtained from a human donor who was the organ donor for an intestinal transplant. The chain joins TRBV7-9 to TRBJ2-7; D is undetermined. Here the sequenced sample was unstimulated CD8+ T cells sorted from spleen or lymph node cells, taken before transplant. In DNA, the CDR3 is TGTGCCAGCAGCCAGGACCTACGAGTGGCCCACTTC. Amino acid sequence: CASSQDLRVAHF.